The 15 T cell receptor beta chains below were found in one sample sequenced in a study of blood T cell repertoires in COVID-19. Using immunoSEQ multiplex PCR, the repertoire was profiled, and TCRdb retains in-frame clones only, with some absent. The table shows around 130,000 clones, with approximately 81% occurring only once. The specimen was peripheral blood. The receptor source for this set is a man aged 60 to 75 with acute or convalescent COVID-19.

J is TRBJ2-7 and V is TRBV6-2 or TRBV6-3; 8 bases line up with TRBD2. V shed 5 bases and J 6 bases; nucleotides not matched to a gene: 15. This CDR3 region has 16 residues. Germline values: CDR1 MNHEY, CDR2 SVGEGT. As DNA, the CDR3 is TGTGCCAGCAGTAAACTTAAGCGGAGCGGGGGACTCGAGCAGTACTTC. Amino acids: CASSKLKRSGGLEQYF.

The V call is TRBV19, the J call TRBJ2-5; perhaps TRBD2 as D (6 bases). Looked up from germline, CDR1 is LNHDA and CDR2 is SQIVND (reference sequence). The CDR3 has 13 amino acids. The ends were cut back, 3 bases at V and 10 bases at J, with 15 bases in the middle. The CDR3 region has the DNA TGTGCCAGTAGTATGGGCCAGCCGGGGGACCAGTACTTC. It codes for CASSMGQPGDQYF.

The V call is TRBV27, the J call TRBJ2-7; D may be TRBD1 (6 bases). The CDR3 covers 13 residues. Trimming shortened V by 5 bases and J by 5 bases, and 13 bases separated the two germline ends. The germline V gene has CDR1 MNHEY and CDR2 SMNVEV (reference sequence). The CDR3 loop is CASSPYRVHEQYF. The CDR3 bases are TGTGCCAGCAGTCCCTACAGGGTCCACGAGCAGTACTTC.

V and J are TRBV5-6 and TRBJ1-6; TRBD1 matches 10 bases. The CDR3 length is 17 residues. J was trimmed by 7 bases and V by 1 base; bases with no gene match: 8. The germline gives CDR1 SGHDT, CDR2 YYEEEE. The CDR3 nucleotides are TGTGCCAGCAGCTTGACCCGGGACAGGGGTTACAATTCACCCCTCCACTTT. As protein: CASSLTRDRGYNSPLHF.

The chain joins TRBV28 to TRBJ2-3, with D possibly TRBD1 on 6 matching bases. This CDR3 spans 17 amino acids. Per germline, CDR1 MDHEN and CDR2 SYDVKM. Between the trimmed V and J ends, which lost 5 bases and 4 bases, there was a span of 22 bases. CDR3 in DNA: TGTGCCAGCAGTATTCTCCAGACTACAGGGAATGCAGATACGCAGTATTTT. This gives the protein CASSILQTTGNADTQYF.

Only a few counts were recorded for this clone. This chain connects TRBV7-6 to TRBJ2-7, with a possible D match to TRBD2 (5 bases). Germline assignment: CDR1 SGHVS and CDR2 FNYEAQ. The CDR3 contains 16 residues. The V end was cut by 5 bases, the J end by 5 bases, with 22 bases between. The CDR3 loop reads CASSPQDSWWAHEQYF. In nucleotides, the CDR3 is TGTGCCAGCAGCCCCCAGGACTCCTGGTGGGCCCACGAGCAGTACTTC.

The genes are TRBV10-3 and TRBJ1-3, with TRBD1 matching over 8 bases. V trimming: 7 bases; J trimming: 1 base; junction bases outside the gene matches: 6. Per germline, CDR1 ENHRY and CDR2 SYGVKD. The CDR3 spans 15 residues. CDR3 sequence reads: CAINEGQDSGNTIYF. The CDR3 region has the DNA TGTGCCATCAACGAGGGACAGGATTCTGGAAACACCATATATTTT.

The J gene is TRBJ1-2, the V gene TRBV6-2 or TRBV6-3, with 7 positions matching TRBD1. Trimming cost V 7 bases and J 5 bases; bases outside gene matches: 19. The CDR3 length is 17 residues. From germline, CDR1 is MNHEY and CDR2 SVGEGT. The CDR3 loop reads CASTPGRDSAPRYGYTF. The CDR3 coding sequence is TGTGCCAGCACCCCCGGCAGGGACAGTGCCCCTCGGTATGGCTACACCTTC.

DNA for the CDR3: TGCGCCAGCAGCTCTGGCCCGGGACTAGCGGGAGTGGAGACCCAGTACTTC. Its protein product is CASSSGPGLAGVETQYF. This chain uses TRBV5-1 with TRBJ2-5, with 14 bases identical to TRBD2. The CDR3 runs to 17 residues. The germline V gene has CDR1 SGHRS and CDR2 YFSETQ. V gave up 3 bases and J gave up 5 bases; unmatched junction bases: 9.

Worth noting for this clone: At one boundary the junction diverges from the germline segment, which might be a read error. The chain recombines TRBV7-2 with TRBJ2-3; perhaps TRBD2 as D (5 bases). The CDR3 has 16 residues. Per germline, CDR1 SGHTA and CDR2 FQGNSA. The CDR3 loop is CASSPGSVSGTDTQYF. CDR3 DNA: TGTGCCAGCAGCCCGGGGAGCGTCTCTGGCACGGATACGCAGTATTTT.

CDR3 amino acids: CATGEGPNSPLHF. CDR3 nucleotide sequence: TGTGCCACAGGCGAGGGTCCTAATTCACCCCTCCACTTT. The rearrangement joins TRBV15 to TRBJ1-6; D gene unclear. Looked up from germline, CDR1 is LNHNV and CDR2 is YYDKDF (reference sequence). Trimming stripped 9 bases from V and 6 bases from J, with 12 bases between. The CDR3 runs to 13 residues.

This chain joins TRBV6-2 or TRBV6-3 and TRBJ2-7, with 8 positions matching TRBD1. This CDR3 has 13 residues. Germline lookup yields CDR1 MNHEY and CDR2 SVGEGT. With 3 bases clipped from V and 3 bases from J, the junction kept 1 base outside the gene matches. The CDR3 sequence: CASSYTGGYEQYF. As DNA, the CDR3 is TGTGCCAGCAGTTATACAGGGGGCTACGAGCAGTACTTC.

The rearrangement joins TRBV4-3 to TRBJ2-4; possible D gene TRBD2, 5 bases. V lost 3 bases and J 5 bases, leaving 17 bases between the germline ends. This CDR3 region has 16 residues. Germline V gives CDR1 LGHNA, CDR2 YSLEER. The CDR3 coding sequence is TGCGCCAGCAGCCAGGTTGGAGGAGGTTACCAAAACATTCAGTACTTC. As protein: CASSQVGGGYQNIQYF.

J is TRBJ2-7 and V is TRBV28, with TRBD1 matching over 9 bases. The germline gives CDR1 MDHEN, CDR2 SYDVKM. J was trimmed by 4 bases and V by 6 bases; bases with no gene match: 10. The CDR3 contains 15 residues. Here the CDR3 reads CASSLPGTGSYEQYF. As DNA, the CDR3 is TGTGCCAGCAGCCTTCCCGGGACAGGGTCTTACGAGCAGTACTTC.

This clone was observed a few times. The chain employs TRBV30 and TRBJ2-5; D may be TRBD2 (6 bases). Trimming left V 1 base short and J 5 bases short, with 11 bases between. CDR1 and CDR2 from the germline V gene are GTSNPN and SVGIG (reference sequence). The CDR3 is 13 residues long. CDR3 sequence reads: CAWSDGGRETQYF. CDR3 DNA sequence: TGTGCCTGGAGTGACGGGGGACGGGAGACCCAGTACTTC. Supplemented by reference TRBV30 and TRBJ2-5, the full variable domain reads SQTIHQWPATLVQPVGSPLSLECTVEGTSNPNLYWYRQAAGRGLQLLFYSVGIGQISSEVPQNLSASRPQDRQFILSSKKLLLSDSGFYLCAWSDGGRETQYFGPGTRLLVL.